This T cell receptor (beta chain) originates from a study of T cell clonality in common variable immunodeficiency. This clone was detected many times. As yet, its antigen is unknown. The read halts 3 residues ahead of the CDR3 end, with the missing end drawn from the germline J gene. Only in-frame clones appear in the TCRdb table, and some are missing; sequencing was by immunoSEQ multiplex PCR. This sample has just under 20,000 clones, each found more than once. The CDR3 consists of 15 residues. Per the germline V gene, CDR1 is SGHAT and CDR2 is FQNNGV. With 0 bases removed from V and 5 bases from J, the gap between germline ends came to 14 bases. Study outcomes and limitations: In common variable immunodeficiency, TCR beta chains reportedly carried fewer deletions and N-nucleotide insertions.

V and J are TRBV11-2 and TRBJ2-7; D is possibly TRBD1 (5 bases). This clonotype originated in a human donor with common variable immunodeficiency. Sequenced input: peripheral blood mononuclear cells. Partial CDR3 DNA: TGTGCCAGCAGCTTAGAGGCCAGGGCCTCTCACGAG. It specifies CASSLEARASHE. The full CDR3 protein is CASSLEARASHEQYF.